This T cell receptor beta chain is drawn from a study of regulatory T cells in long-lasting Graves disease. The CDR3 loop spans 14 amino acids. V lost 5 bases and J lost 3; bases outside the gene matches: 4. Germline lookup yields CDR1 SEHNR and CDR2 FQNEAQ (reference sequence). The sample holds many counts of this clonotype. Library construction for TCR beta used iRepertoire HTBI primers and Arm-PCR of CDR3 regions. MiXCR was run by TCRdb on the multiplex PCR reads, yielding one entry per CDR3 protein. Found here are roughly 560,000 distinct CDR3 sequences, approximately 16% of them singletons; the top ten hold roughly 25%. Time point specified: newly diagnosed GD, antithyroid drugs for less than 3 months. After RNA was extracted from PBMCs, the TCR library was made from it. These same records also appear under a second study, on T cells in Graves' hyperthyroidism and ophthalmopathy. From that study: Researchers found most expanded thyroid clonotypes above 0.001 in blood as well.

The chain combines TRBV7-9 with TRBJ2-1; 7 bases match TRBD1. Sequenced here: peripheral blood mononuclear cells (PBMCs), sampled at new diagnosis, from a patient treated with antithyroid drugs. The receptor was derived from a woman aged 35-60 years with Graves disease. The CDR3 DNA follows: TGTGCCAGCAGCATTAGGACAGGCTACAATGAGCAGTTCTTC. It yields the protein CASSIRTGYNEQFF.